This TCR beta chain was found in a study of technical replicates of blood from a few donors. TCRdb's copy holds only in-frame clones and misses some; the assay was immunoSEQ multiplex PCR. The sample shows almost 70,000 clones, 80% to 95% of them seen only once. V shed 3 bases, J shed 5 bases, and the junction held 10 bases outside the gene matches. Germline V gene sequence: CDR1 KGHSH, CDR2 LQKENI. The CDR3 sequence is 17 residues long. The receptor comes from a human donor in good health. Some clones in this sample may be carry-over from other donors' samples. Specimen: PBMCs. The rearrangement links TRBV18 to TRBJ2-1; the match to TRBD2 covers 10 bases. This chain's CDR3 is CASSPEIAGGLNNEQFF. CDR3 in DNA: TGTGCCAGCTCACCCGAGATAGCGGGAGGCCTCAACAATGAGCAGTTCTTC.